This T cell receptor (beta chain) was identified during a study of tissue T cells after allogeneic stem cell transplantation. General observations from the study: Shared clones across patients were few; motif clustering revealed tissue-specific shared signatures. Sampling depth was limited, and the cohort was small and clinically varied. Only a limited share of tissue TCRs appeared in blood or spleen.

Sequencing of TCRbeta CDR3 at survey depth gave sequences and template counts. The table came from immunoSEQ multiplex PCR; TCRdb's copy has only in-frame clones and leaves some out. The table includes about 48,000 clones, roughly 75% detected once. CDR1 is SNHLY, CDR2 FYNGKV, per germline (reference sequence). The CDR3 runs to 16 residues. V was clipped by 4 bases and J by 5 bases; unmatched bases: 7. About this clone itself: Its antigen is currently unknown. Gene and germline names: mouse. The read is 1 residue too short to cover the CDR3 end, so that end is filled in from the germline J gene.

The source material was sorted cells pooled from one or two spleens. This chain connects TRBV3 to TRBJ2-3, with 12 positions matching TRBD2. The TCR was taken from a pool of C57BL/6 mice in good health. The CDR3 bases that were read are TGTGCCAGCAGCTCTCCGACTGGGGGGGCGCTAGAAACGCTGTAT. Translating it yields CASSSPTGGALETLY. From start to end, the CDR3 is CASSSPTGGALETLYF.